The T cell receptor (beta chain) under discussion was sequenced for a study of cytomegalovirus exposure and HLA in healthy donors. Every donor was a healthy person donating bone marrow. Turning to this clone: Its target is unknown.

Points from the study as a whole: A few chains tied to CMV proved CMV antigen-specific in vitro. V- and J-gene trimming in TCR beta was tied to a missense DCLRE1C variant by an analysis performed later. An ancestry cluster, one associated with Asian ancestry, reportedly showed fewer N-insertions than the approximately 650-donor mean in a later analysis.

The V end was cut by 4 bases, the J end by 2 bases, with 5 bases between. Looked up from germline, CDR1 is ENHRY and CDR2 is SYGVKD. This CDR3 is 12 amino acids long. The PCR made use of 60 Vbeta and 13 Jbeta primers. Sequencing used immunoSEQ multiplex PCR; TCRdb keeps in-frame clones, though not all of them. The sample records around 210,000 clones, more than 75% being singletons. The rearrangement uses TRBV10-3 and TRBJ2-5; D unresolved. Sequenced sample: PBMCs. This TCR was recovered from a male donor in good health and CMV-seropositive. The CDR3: CAISGSQETQYF. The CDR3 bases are TGTGCCATCAGTGGTTCGCAAGAGACCCAGTACTTC.